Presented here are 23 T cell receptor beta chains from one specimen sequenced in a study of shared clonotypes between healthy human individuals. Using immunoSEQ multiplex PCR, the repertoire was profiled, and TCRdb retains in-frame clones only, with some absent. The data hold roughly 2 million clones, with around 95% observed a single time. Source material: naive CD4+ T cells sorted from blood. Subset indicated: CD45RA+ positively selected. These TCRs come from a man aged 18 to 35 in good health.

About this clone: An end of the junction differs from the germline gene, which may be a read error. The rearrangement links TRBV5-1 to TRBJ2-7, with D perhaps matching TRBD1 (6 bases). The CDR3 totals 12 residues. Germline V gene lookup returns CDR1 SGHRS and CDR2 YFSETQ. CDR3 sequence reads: CASTLGTNEQYF. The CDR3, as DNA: TGTGCCAGCACACTGGGGACAAACGAGCAGTACTTC.

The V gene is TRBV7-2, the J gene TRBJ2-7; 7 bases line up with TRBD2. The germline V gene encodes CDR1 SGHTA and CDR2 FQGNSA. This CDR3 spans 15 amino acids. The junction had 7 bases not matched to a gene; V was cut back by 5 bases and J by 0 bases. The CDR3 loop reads CASSRQRGPSYEQYF. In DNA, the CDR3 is TGTGCCAGCAGCCGGCAGCGGGGTCCCTCCTACGAGCAGTACTTC.

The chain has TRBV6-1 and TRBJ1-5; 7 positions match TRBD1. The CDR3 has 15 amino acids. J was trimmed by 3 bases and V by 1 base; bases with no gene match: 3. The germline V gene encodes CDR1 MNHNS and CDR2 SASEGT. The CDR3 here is CASSEVGQNNQPQHF. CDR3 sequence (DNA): TGTGCCAGCAGTGAAGTGGGACAGAACAATCAGCCCCAGCATTTT.

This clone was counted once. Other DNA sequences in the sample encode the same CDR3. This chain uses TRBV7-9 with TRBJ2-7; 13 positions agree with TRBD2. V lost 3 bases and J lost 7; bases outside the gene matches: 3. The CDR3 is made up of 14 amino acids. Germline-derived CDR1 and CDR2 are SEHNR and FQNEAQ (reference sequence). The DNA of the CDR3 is TGTGCCAGCAGCTTCGGACTAGCGGGAGATGAGCAGTACTTC. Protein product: CASSFGLAGDEQYF.

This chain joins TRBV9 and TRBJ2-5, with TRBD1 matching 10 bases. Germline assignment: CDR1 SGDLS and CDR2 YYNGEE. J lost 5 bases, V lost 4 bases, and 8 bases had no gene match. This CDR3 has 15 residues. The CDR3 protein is CASSLNDRGPETQYF. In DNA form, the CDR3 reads TGTGCCAGCAGCCTAAATGACAGGGGGCCCGAGACCCAGTACTTC. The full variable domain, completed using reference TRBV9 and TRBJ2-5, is DSGVTQTPKHLITATGQRVTLRCSPRSGDLSVYWYQQSLDQGLQFLIQYYNGEERAKGNILERFSAQQFPDLHSELNLSSLELGDSALYFCASSLNDRGPETQYFGPGTRLLVL.

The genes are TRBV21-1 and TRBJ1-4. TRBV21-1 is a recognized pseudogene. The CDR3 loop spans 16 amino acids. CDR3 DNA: TGTGCCAGCAGCAAAGGAGGCCGGAAGGGTAATGAAAAACTGTTTTTT. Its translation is CASSKGGRKGNEKLFF.

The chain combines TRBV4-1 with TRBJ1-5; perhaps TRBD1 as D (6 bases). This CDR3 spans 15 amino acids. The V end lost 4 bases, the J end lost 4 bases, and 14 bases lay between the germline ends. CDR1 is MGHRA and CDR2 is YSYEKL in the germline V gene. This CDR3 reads CASSLGGLGNQPQHF. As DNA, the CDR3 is TGCGCCAGCAGCCTAGGGGGGCTGGGGAATCAGCCCCAGCATTTT.

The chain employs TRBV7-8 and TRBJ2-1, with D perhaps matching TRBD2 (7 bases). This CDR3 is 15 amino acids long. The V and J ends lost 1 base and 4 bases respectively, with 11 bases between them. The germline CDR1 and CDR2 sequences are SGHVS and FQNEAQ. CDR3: CASSLEGGEYNEQFF. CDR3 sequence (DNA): TGTGCCAGCAGCTTAGAAGGGGGGGAGTACAATGAGCAGTTCTTC.

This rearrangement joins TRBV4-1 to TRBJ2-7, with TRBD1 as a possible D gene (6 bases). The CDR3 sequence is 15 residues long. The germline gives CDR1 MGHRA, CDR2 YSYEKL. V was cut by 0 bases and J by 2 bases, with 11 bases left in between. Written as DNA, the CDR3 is TGCGCCAGCAGCCAAGATTCCAGGGACACCTACGAGCAGTACTTC. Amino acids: CASSQDSRDTYEQYF.

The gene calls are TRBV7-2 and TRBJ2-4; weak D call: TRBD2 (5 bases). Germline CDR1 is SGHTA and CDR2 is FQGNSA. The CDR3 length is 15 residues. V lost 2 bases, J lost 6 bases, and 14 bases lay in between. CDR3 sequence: CASSLSGLKGNIQYF. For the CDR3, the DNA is TGTGCCAGCAGCTTATCCGGACTCAAGGGAAACATTCAGTACTTC.

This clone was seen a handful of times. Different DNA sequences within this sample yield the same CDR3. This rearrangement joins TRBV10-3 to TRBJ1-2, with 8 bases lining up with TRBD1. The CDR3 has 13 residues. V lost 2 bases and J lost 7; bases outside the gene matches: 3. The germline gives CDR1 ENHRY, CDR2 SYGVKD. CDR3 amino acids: CAISEGTGPGYTF. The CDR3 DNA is TGTGCCATCAGTGAGGGGACAGGCCCTGGCTACACCTTC.

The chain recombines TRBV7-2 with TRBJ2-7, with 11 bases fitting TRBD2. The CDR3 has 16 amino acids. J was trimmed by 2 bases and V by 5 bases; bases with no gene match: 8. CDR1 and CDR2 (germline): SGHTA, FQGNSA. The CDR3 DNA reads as TGTGCCAGCAGCCTAAGACTAGCGGGACTAACCTACGAGCAGTACTTC. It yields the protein CASSLRLAGLTYEQYF.

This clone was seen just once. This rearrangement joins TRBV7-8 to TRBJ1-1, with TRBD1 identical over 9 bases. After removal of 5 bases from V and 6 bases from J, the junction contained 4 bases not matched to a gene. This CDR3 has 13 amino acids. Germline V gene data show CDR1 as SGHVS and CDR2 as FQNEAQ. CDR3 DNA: TGTGCCAGCAGCCAAGGGGACAGGGCTGAAGCTTTCTTT. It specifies CASSQGDRAEAFF. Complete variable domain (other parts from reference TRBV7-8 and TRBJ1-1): GAGVSQSPRYKVAKRGQDVALRCDPISGHVSLFWYQQALGQGPEFLTYFQNEAQLDKSGLPSDRFFAERPEGSVSTLKIQRTQQEDSAVYLCASSQGDRAEAFFGQGTRLTVV.

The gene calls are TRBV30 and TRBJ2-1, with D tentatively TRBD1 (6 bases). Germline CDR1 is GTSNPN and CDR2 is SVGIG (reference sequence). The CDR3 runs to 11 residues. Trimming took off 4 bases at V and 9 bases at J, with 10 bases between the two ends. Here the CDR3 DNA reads TGTGCCTGGACAACCAGGGGTGAGCAGTTCTTC. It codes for CAWTTRGEQFF.

CDR3 DNA sequence: TGTGCCACACGCCGCGAGGGGAGCTCCTACGAGCAGTACTTC. Residues: CATRREGSSYEQYF. The chain links TRBV19 to TRBJ2-7; D is perhaps TRBD1 or TRBD2 (5 bases each). This CDR3 contains 14 residues. V was pared by 10 bases and J by 0 bases, with 16 bases between. Germline loops: CDR1 LNHDA, CDR2 SQIVND (reference sequence).

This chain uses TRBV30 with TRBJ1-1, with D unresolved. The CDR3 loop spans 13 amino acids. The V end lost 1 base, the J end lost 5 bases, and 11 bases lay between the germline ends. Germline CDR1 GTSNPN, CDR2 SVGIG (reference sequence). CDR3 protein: CAWSGAVRTEAFF. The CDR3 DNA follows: TGTGCCTGGAGTGGGGCAGTTCGAACTGAAGCTTTCTTT. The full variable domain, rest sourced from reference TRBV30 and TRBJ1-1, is SQTIHQWPATLVQPVGSPLSLECTVEGTSNPNLYWYRQAAGRGLQLLFYSVGIGQISSEVPQNLSASRPQDRQFILSSKKLLLSDSGFYLCAWSGAVRTEAFFGQGTRLTVV.

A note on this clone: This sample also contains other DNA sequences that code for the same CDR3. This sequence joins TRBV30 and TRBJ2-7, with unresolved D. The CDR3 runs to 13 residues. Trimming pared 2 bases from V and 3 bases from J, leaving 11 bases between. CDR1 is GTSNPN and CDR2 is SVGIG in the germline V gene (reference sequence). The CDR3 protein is CAWSKGLSYEQYF. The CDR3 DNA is TGTGCCTGGAGTAAGGGTCTGAGCTACGAGCAGTACTTC.

The CDR3: CASSITGGSTEAFF. Written as DNA, the CDR3 is TGTGCCAGCAGTATCACAGGGGGGAGCACTGAAGCTTTCTTT. The rearrangement uses TRBV28 and TRBJ1-1, with TRBD1 matching 8 bases. CDR1 is MDHEN, CDR2 SYDVKM, per germline. V was pared by 5 bases and J by 4 bases, with 6 bases of the junction left unmatched. The CDR3 extends over 14 amino acids. The variable domain in full, with the rest retrieved from reference TRBV28 and TRBJ1-1, is DVKVTQSSRYLVKRTGEKVFLECVQDMDHENMFWYRQDPGLGLRLIYFSYDVKMKEKGDIPEGYSVSREKKERFSLILESASTNQTSMYLCASSITGGSTEAFFGQGTRLTVV.

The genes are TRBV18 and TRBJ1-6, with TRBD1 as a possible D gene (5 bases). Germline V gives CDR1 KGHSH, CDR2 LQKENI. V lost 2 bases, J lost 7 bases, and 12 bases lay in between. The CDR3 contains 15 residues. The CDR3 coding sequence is TGTGCCAGCTCACCAGGGCAGGGAGAGAATTCACCCCTCCACTTT. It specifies CASSPGQGENSPLHF.

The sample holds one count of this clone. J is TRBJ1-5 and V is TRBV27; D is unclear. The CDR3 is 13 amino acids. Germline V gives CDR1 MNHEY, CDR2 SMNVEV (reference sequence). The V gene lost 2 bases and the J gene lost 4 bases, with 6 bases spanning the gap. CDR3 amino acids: CASSLVPNQPQHF. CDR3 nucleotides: TGTGCCAGCAGTTTAGTCCCAAATCAGCCCCAGCATTTT.

The CDR3 spells CASSKEDRGETQYF. The CDR3 DNA follows: TGTGCCAGCAGCAAAGAGGACAGGGGCGAGACCCAGTACTTC. V and J are TRBV25-1 and TRBJ2-5; 9 bases match TRBD1. The CDR3 contains 14 residues. Germline loops: CDR1 MGHDK, CDR2 SYGVNS. V lost 6 bases, J lost 5 bases, and 7 bases stayed unmatched.

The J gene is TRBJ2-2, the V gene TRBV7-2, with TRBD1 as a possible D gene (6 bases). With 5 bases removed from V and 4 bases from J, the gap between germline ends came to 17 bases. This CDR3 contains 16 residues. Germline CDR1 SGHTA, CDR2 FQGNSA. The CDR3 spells CASSMRQAAITGELFF. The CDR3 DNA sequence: TGTGCCAGCAGCATGCGACAGGCGGCGATCACCGGGGAGCTGTTTTTT.

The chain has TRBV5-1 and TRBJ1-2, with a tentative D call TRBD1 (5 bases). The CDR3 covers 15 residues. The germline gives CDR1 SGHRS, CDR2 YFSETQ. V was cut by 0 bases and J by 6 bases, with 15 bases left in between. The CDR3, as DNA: TGCGCCAGCAGCTTGGCGAGGGGATTCCTTGATGGCTACACCTTC. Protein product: CASSLARGFLDGYTF.